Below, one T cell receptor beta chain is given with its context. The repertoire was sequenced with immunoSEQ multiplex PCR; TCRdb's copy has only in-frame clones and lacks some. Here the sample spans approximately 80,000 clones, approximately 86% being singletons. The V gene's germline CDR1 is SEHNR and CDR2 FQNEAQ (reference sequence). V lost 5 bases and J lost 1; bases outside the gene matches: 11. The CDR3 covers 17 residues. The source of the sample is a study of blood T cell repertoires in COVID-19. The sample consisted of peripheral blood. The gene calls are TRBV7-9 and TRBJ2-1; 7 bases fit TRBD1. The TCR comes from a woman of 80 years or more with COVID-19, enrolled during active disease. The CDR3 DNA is TGTGCCAGCAGCCCTCTAACAGGGGTAGAATCCTACAATGAGCAGTTCTTC. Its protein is CASSPLTGVESYNEQFF.